This is a list of T cell receptor beta chains from one sample in a study of patients and donors after allogeneic stem cell transplantation. TCRdb reprocessed the RT-PCR reads with MiXCR, giving one entry per CDR3 protein. The data contain 900,000 to 1,000,000 distinct CDR3 sequences, about 20% of them singletons. The sample taken for sequencing was blood, either unsorted or a sorted T cell fraction (not recorded which). The receptor source for this set is a human donor who was either an allogeneic HSCT recipient or a stem cell or donor lymphocyte infusion donor (not recorded which). It is not recorded whose cells these are; they may come from a transplant donor. Both conserved end residues are part of each CDR3. Only part of the rows carry a size: once, few, many, or a class if the clone is expanded.

clone_size,v_call,cdr3_aa
NA,TRBV4-1,CASSQAGGGTEAFF
NA,TRBV7-3,CASSQRGREDTQYF
few,TRBV18,CASSPRFSGANVLTF
few,TRBV18,CASSRDRREDTQYF
few,TRBV29-1,CSVEDDYYEQYF
NA,TRBV20-1,CSAQLGGDQPQHF
many,TRBV20-1,CSAIQETQYF
many,TRBV29-1,CSVEEGGYEQYF
NA,TRBV20-1,CSASDGRGTDTQYF
once,TRBV18,CASSPLGTRINEQSF
many,TRBV20-1,CSASEREGVFGDEQFF
NA,TRBV20-1,CSASLVRDIWDFNQPQHF
NA,TRBV6-2/TRBV6-3,CASSLLGPGEQYF
many,TRBV27,CASRHVGQGSSEQYF
few,TRBV6-2/TRBV6-3,CASSYPRLDNEQFF
few,TRBV12-3/TRBV12-4,CASRSGGGETQYF
few,TRBV12-3/TRBV12-4,CASSFRLGGTQYF
NA,TRBV6-1,CASSEFPPKTEAFF
few,TRBV6-2/TRBV6-3,CASLEEGLAGTQYF
NA,TRBV12-3/TRBV12-4,CASSFGSSYGYTF
few,TRBV29-1,CSVGQGAGTGELFF
NA,TRBV6-5,CASSWIGQASTEAFF
few,TRBV6-1,CASSKSLAPSYNEQFF
NA,TRBV12-3/TRBV12-4,CASTALRRATNEKLFF
few,TRBV20-1,CSAEGQVTYEQYF
few,TRBV20-1,CSALAGGTDTQYF
NA,TRBV12-3/TRBV12-4,CATGLRAHSPLHF
NA,TRBV9,CASSVDPQGAHEQYF
few,TRBV20-1,CSARGLESQETQYF
NA,TRBV14,CASSQVRAGARQETQYF
few,TRBV20-1,CSARVGTAASEQYF
few,TRBV7-9,CASSLVTMRRSEKLFF
NA,TRBV3-1,CASSQDPAGETQYF
NA,TRBV14,CASSHRGYGPQHF
few,TRBV6-1,CASSVSSHTEAFF
NA,TRBV2,CAGHTSGSNEQFF
few,TRBV12-3/TRBV12-4,CASSLTGANGEQYF
NA,TRBV5-1,CASSSGQGGSTEAFF
many,TRBV20-1,CSARGTSGTYEQYF
few,TRBV7-9,CASSKDRDASGYTF
few,TRBV28,CASSPGGRRGSGETQYF
NA,TRBV14,CASSQDTYYGYTF
NA,TRBV2,CASSDRTRLEREQYF
NA,TRBV18,CASSPTGTEVYGYTF
NA,TRBV7-7,CASSSDPGTLQFF